This TCR beta chain was recorded in a study of synovial regulatory T cells in juvenile arthritis. The CDR3 runs to 12 residues. DNA is not recorded here. The germline gives CDR1 MDHEN, CDR2 SYDVKM. On this clone itself: Its antigen remains unidentified.

Study-level results: Largely private between patients, iaTreg TCR repertoires showed partial overlap with synovial Teff and blood CPL repertoires.

Repertoires were generated with immunoSEQ multiplex PCR, while TCRdb's copy carries only in-frame clones and drops some. The table gives roughly 7,300 clones; the top ten clones make up 1.5% to 2% of it. The approximately eleven donors had active juvenile idiopathic arthritis, with 3 polyarticular and 8 oligoarticular cases. The sequencing sample was made of Treg cells from blood. Indicated subset: remaining (HLA-DR-negative) circulating blood Treg cells. The V and J genes are TRBV28 and TRBJ2-7; TCRdb calls TRBD1, which cannot be checked without DNA. This receptor was obtained from a donor between 2 and 29 years old with juvenile idiopathic arthritis. The CDR3 sequence is CASNSISYEQYF.